This T cell receptor (beta chain) appears in the sequencing data of a study of T cell changes during pregnancy in multiple sclerosis. This CDR3 has 12 residues. Between the trimmed V and J ends, which lost 10 bases and 6 bases, there was a span of 15 bases. Germline V lookup: CDR1 SGHVS, CDR2 FQNEAQ. TCRdb's copy holds only in-frame clones and misses some; the assay was immunoSEQ multiplex PCR. The table has approximately 88,000 clones, about 93% seen once. The source material was peripheral blood, sampled in the first trimester of pregnancy. The receptor was isolated from a female donor with multiple sclerosis, enrolled in a pregnancy study. This chain joins TRBV7-8 and TRBJ1-1; D possibly corresponds to TRBD1 (5 bases). This chain's CDR3 is CATGPGGAEAFF. CDR3 coding DNA: TGTGCCACCGGGCCGGGAGGGGCTGAAGCTTTCTTT.